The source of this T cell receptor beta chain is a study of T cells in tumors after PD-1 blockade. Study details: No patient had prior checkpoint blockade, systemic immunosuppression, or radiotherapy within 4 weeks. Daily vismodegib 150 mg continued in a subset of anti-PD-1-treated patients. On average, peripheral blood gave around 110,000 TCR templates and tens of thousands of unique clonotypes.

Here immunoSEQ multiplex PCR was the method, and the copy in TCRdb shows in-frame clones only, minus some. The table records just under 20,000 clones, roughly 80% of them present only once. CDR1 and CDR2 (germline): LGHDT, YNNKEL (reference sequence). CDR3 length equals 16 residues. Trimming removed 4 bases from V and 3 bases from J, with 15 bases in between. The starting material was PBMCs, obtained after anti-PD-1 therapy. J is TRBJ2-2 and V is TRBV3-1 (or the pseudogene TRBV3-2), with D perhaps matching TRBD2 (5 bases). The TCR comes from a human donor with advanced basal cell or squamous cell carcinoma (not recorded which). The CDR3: CASSRLSGMDTGELFF. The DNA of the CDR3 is TGTGCCAGCAGCCGACTCAGCGGTATGGACACCGGGGAGCTGTTTTTT.